The T cell receptor (beta chain) under discussion was sequenced for a study of T cell responses to AZD1222 COVID-19 vaccine. Whole-study findings and limits: Females outnumbered males among donors, who were mostly white British; clonal diversity was possibly underestimated. Vaccine-associated CD4 TCRs ranged over spike, dominating at 160-218 and 743-854. A rise in Spike-specific TCR breadth and depth followed two AZD1222 doses. Reportedly, nearly half of unique spike TCRs recognized epitopes outside B.1.351/B.1.1.7 mutations.

The V and J ends lost 1 base and 0 bases respectively, with 4 bases between them. The CDR3 runs 14 residues. Germline CDR1 PRHDT, CDR2 FYEKMQ (reference sequence). Measured with immunoSEQ multiplex PCR; TCRdb has only the in-frame clones, and not every one. In the table there are around 140,000 clones, less than 95% of which are singletons. Comment on this clone: Its antigen is unidentified.

The clonotype comes from an adult who received the MenACWY meningococcal vaccine as a control. The V call is TRBV13, the J call TRBJ2-4, with D uncertain. Sample: peripheral blood, taken 28 days after the second dose of the MenACWY control vaccine. The CDR3 region is CASSLAVAKNIQYF. The CDR3 DNA is TGTGCCAGCAGCTTAGCAGTAGCCAAAAACATTCAGTACTTC.